This T cell receptor (beta chain) was profiled in a study of tumour-infiltrating T cells in Burkitt lymphoma. Looking at the study overall: This cohort included all epidemiological subtypes of Burkitt lymphoma. Survival, overall and progression-free, tracked with productive clonality. Study-level findings and limits: Public clonotypes, several, appeared across numerous Burkitt lymphoma patients.

This CDR3 comprises 16 residues. The V gene's germline CDR1 is MDHEN and CDR2 SYDVKM. Trimming shortened V by 0 bases and J by 4 bases, and 12 bases separated the two germline ends. This clone was recorded once. Its antigen is not identified. The protocol was immunoSEQ multiplex PCR, while the TCRdb copy is restricted to in-frame clones and leaves out a portion. The table has around 3,900 clones, 11% to 15% seen once; the top ten hold about 19%. The genes are TRBV28 and TRBJ2-2; D perhaps matches TRBD2 (6 bases). Sequencing was performed on tumor tissue. The source is a human donor with Burkitt lymphoma. Here the CDR3 DNA reads TGTGCCAGCAGTTTATGCTGCCTAGCGAGCACCGGGGAGCTGTTTTTT. Protein: CASSLCCLASTGELFF.